This TCR beta chain was identified in a study of cytomegalovirus exposure and HLA in healthy donors. PCR employed 60 Vbeta and 13 Jbeta primers. TCRdb's table, derived via immunoSEQ multiplex PCR, lists solely in-frame clones and lacks some. The sample shows about 170,000 clones, roughly 77% of them seen only once. Losses at the gene ends were 6 bases for V and 6 bases for J; bases not matched to a gene: 10. The CDR3 contains 14 residues. Germline CDR1 MGHDK, CDR2 SYGVNS. Sequencing was carried out using PBMCs. This sequence was found in a woman aged 18-29 years in good health and CMV-seronegative. This chain joins TRBV25-1 and TRBJ2-7; 8 bases match TRBD2. The CDR3 DNA sequence: TGTGCCAGCAGGGGTGTCGGGGGGGCTGGCGAGCAGTACTTC. Protein: CASRGVGGAGEQYF.